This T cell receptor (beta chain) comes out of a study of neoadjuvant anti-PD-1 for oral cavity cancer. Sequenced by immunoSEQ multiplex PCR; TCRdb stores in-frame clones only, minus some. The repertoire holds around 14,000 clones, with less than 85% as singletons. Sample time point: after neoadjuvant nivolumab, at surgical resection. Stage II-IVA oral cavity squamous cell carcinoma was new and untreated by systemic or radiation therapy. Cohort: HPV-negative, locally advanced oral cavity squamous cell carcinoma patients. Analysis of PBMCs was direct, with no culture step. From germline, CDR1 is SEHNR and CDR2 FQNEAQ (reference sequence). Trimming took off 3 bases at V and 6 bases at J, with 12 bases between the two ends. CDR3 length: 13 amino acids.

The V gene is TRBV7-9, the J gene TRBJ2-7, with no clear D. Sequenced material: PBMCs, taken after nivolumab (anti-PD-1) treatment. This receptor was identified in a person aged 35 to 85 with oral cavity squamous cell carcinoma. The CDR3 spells CASSFTPVGEQYF. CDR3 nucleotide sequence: TGTGCCAGCAGCTTCACCCCAGTAGGCGAGCAGTACTTC.